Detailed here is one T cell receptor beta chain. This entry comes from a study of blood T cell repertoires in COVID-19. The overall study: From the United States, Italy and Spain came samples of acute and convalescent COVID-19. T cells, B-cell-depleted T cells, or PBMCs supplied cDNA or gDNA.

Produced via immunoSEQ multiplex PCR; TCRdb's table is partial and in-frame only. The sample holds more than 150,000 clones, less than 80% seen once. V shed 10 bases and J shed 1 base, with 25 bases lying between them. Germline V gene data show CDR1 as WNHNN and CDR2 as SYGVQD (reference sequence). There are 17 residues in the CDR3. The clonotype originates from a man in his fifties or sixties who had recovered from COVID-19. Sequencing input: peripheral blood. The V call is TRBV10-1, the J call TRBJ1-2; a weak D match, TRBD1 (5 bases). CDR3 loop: CATLRGECIKHNYGYTF. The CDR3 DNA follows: TGCGCCACCCTACGGGGGGAGTGCATCAAGCATAACTATGGCTACACCTTC.